This TCR beta chain emerged from a study of T cells in localized non-small cell lung cancer. Broader study findings: In adjacent lung appeared a median around 55 of the top 100 tumor clones.

Measured with immunoSEQ multiplex PCR; TCRdb has only the in-frame clones, and not every one. Here the sample spans approximately 33,000 clones, around 85% being singletons. The CDR3 has 16 residues. The trim removed 1 base at V and 6 bases at J, leaving 8 bases unmatched. The germline gives CDR1 SGHAT, CDR2 FQNNGV. As for this clone: Antigen unknown.

Sequencing was performed on peripheral blood, taken before any cancer treatment. This receptor was identified in a woman aged 40 to 75 with stage I lung adenocarcinoma. The rearrangement uses TRBV11-2 and TRBJ2-3, with 9 bases that match TRBD2. The CDR3 protein is CASSLGSSGVVDTQYF. CDR3 DNA sequence: TGTGCCAGCAGCTTAGGATCTAGCGGGGTGGTGGATACGCAGTATTTT. Combining the CDR3 with reference TRBV11-2 and TRBJ2-3 gives the whole variable domain EAGVAQSPRYKIIEKRQSVAFWCNPISGHATLYWYQQILGQGPKLLIQFQNNGVVDDSQLPKDRFSAERLKGVDSTLKIQPAKLEDSAVYLCASSLGSSGVVDTQYFGPGTRLTVL.